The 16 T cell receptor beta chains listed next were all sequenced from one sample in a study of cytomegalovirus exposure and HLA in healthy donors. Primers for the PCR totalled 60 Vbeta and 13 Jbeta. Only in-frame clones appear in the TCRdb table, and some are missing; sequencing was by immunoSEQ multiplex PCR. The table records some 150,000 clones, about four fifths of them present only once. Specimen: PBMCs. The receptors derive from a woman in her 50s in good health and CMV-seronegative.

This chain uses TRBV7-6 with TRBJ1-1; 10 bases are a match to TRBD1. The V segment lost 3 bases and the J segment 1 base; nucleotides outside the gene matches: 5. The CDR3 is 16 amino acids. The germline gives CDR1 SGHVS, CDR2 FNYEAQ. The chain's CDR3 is CASSFGTGAGNTEAFF. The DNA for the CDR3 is TGTGCCAGCAGCTTTGGGACAGGGGCTGGGAACACTGAAGCTTTCTTT.

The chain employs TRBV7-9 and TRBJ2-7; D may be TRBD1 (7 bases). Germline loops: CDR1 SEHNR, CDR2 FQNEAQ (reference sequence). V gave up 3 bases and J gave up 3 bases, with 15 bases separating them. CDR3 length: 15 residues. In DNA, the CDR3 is TGTGCCAGCAGCTTGCAGGGGGGCCTCAGCTACGAGCAGTACTTC. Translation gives CASSLQGGLSYEQYF.

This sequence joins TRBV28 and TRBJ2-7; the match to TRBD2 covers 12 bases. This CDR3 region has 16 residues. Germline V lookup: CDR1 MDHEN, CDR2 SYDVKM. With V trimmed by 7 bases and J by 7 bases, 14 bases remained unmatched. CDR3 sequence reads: CASTLRGLAGFREQYF. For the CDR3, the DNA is TGTGCCAGCACACTTCGGGGACTAGCGGGTTTTCGGGAGCAGTACTTC.

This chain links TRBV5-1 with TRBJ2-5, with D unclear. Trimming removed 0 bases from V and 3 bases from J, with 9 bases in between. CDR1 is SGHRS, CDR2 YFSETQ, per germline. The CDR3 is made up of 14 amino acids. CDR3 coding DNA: TGCGCCAGCAGCTTGGGGGCAACTGAAGAGACCCAGTACTTC. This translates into CASSLGATEETQYF.

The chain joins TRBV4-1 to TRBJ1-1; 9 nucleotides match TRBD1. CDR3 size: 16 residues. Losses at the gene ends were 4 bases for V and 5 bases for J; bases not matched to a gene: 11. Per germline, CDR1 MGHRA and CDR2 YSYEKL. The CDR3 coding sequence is TGCGCCAGCAGCCCCCCGGACAGGGGAAGGGAGACTGAAGCTTTCTTT. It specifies CASSPPDRGRETEAFF.

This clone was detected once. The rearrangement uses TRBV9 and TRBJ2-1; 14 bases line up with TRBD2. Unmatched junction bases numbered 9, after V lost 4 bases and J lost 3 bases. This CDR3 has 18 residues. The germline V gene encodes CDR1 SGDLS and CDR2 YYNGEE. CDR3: CASSPKGLAGALYNEQFF. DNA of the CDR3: TGTGCCAGCAGCCCGAAGGGACTAGCGGGGGCCCTCTACAATGAGCAGTTCTTC.

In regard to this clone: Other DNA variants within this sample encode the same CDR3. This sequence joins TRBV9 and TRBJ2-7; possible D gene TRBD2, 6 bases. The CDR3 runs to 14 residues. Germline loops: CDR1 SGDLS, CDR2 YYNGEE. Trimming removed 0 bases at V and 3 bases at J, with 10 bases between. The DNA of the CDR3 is TGTGCCAGCAGCGTAGCTGCCGGGGGCTACGAGCAGTACTTC. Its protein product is CASSVAAGGYEQYF.

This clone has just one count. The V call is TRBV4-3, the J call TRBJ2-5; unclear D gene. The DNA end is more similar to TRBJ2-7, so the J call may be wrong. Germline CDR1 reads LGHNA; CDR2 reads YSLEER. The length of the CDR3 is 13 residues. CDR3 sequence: CASSPRIAYEQYF. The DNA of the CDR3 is TGCGCCAGCAGCCCCAGGATCGCCTACGAGCAGTACTTC.

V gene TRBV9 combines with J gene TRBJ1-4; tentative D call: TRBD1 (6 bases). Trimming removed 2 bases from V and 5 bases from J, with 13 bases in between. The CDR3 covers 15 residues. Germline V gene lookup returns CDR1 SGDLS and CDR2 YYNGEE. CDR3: CASSVGGALNEKLFF. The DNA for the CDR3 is TGTGCCAGCAGCGTTGGGGGGGCGCTGAATGAAAAACTGTTTTTT.

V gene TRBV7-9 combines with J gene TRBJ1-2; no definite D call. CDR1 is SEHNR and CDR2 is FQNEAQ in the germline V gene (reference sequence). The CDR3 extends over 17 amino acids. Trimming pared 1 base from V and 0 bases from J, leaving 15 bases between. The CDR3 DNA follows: TGTGCCAGCAGCTTAGGGGTCCGGGATTCTTCTAACTATGGCTACACCTTC. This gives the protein CASSLGVRDSSNYGYTF.

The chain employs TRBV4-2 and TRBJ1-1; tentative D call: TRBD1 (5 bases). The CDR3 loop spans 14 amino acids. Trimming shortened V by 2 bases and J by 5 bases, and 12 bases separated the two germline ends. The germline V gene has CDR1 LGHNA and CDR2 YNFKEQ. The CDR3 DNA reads TGTGCCAGCAGCCAAACAGGAGACTTGACTGAAGCTTTCTTT. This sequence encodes CASSQTGDLTEAFF.

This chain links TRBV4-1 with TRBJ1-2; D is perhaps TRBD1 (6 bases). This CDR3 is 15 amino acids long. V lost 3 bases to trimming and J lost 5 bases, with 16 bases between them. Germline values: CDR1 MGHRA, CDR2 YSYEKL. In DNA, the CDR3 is TGCGCCAGCAGCCAGGATGCAGGGGAACCATATGGCTACACCTTC. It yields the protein CASSQDAGEPYGYTF.

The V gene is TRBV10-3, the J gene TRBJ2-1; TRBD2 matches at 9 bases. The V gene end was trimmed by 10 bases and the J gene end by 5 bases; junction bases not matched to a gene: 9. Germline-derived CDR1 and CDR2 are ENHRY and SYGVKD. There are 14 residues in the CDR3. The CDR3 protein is CATQRASGDNEQFF. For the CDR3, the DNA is TGTGCCACCCAAAGGGCTAGCGGGGACAATGAGCAGTTCTTC.

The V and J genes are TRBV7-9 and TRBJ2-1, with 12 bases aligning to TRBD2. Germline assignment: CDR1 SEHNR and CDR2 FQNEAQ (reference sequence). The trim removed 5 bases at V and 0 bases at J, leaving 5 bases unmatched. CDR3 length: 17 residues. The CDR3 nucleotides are TGTGCCAGCAGCACCTCGACTAGCGGGAGCTCCTACAATGAGCAGTTCTTC. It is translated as CASSTSTSGSSYNEQFF.

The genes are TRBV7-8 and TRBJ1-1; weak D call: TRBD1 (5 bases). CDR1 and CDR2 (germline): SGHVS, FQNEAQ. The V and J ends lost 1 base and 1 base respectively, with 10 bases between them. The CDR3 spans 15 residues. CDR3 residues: CASSLVLGANTEAFF. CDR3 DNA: TGTGCCAGCAGCTTAGTGTTAGGGGCGAACACTGAAGCTTTCTTT.

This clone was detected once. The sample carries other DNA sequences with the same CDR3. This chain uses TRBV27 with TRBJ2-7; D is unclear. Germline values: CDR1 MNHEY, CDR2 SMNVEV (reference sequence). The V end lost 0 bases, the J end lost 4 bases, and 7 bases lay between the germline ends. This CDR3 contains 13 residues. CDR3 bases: TGTGCCAGCAGTTTATCCCGTTCGTACGAGCAGTACTTC. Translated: CASSLSRSYEQYF.